This T cell receptor (beta chain) was sequenced in a study of blood T cell repertoires in COVID-19. Germline V lookup: CDR1 SNHLY, CDR2 FYNNEI. The CDR3 covers 15 residues. The J segment lost 6 bases and the V segment lost 4 bases, leaving 10 bases of the junction unmatched. Measured with immunoSEQ multiplex PCR; TCRdb has only the in-frame clones, and not every one. The sample holds 300,000 to 400,000 clones, about 90% seen once. The TCR originated in a woman between 70 and 85 years old with COVID-19, enrolled during active disease. Sample: peripheral blood. This chain uses TRBV2 with TRBJ1-1; TRBD1 agrees at 8 bases. This CDR3 reads CASSVSPTGVSEAFF. For the CDR3, the DNA is TGTGCCAGCAGTGTATCCCCGACAGGGGTTTCTGAAGCTTTCTTT.